These 23 T cell receptor beta chains were sequenced from one sample in a study of blood T cell repertoires in COVID-19. Assay: immunoSEQ multiplex PCR; the TCRdb copy retains only in-frame clones and omits some. This table holds around 110,000 clones, 65% to 80% found once. Sequencing input: peripheral blood. The receptors shown here come from a man in his 70s with acute or convalescent COVID-19.

The chain employs TRBV5-1 and TRBJ1-4; 7 bases map to TRBD1. This CDR3 region has 14 residues. Germline assignment: CDR1 SGHRS and CDR2 YFSETQ. J was trimmed by 7 bases and V by 1 base; bases with no gene match: 4. The CDR3 nucleotides read TGCGCCAGCAGCTTGACAGGGACAGTTGAAAAACTGTTTTTT. Translating it yields CASSLTGTVEKLFF.

The V and J genes are TRBV19 and TRBJ1-1, with a weak D call TRBD1 (5 bases). CDR3 length equals 14 residues. Trimming removed 3 bases at V and 4 bases at J, with 12 bases between. Looked up from germline, CDR1 is LNHDA and CDR2 is SQIVND (reference sequence). Here the CDR3 DNA reads TGTGCCAGTAGTATGGGGGGGGTAAGCACTGAAGCTTTCTTT. Translated: CASSMGGVSTEAFF.

In this sample, this clone turned up once. This sequence joins TRBV3-1 (or the pseudogene TRBV3-2) and TRBJ1-1, with TRBD1 matching 9 bases. CDR3 length equals 14 residues. Trimming took 3 bases from V and 5 from J; bases not matched to a gene: 4. Germline CDR1 LGHDT, CDR2 YNNKEL (reference sequence). CDR3 DNA sequence: TGTGCCAGCAGCCAGACAGGGGGTTCAACTGAAGCTTTCTTT. Encoded protein: CASSQTGGSTEAFF.

This clone appeared once. The chain uses TRBV19 and TRBJ1-5; possible D gene TRBD1, 5 bases. Per germline, CDR1 LNHDA and CDR2 SQIVND (reference sequence). The CDR3 has 15 residues. V lost 8 bases, J lost 7 bases, and 21 bases lay in between. CDR3 DNA sequence: TGTGCCAGTCTCCCCCCCCCAGGGATAGGGCAGCCCCAGCATTTT. Translation: CASLPPPGIGQPQHF. The full variable domain, rest sourced from reference TRBV19 and TRBJ1-5, is DGGITQSPKYLFRKEGQNVTLSCEQNLNHDAMYWYRQDPGQGLRLIYYSQIVNDFQKGDIAEGYSVSREKKESFPLTVTSAQKNPTAFYLCASLPPPGIGQPQHFGDGTRLSIL.

The sample holds one count of this clone. The chain employs TRBV10-3 and TRBJ1-4, with no clear D. V lost 4 bases to trimming and J lost 0 bases, with 3 bases between them. Germline CDR1 is ENHRY and CDR2 is SYGVKD. This CDR3 has 13 amino acids. This CDR3 is CAISATTNEKLFF. In DNA form, the CDR3 reads TGTGCCATCAGTGCAACAACTAATGAAAAACTGTTTTTT.

The chain carries TRBV9 and TRBJ2-3, with D possibly TRBD1 on 5 matching bases. The CDR3 is made up of 18 amino acids. V was trimmed by 0 bases and J by 1 base, leaving 18 bases between them. Looked up from germline, CDR1 is SGDLS and CDR2 is YYNGEE. In DNA form, the CDR3 reads TGTGCCAGCAGCGTAGTGGGCTCCAGGGTCGGAGGCACAGATACGCAGTATTTT. This encodes CASSVVGSRVGGTDTQYF.

The chain combines TRBV3-1 (or the pseudogene TRBV3-2) with TRBJ2-3; 10 bases are a match to TRBD1. V dropped 2 bases and J dropped 7; count of bases not matched to a gene: 6. Germline lookup yields CDR1 LGHDT and CDR2 YNNKEL (reference sequence). This CDR3 contains 15 residues. CDR3 coding DNA: TGTGCCAGCAGCCAATGGGACAGGGGAGGGAATACGCAGTATTTT. Translation gives CASSQWDRGGNTQYF.

DNA for the CDR3: TGTGCCAGCAGCTTAGGCGTGACTAGCGCGGCTCGGGAGCAGTACTTC. This gives the protein CASSLGVTSAAREQYF. The rearrangement links TRBV13 to TRBJ2-7; TRBD2 matches 8 bases. CDR3 size: 16 residues. V trimming: 0 bases; J trimming: 7 bases; junction bases outside the gene matches: 11. CDR1 and CDR2 (germline): PRHDT, FYEKMQ (reference sequence).

The table lists this clone with a count of one. At one end the junction does not follow the germline gene, possibly because of a read error. This sample also contains other DNA sequences that code for the same CDR3. J is TRBJ2-3 and V is TRBV6-2 or TRBV6-3; the match to TRBD2 covers 10 bases. The germline V gene encodes CDR1 MNHEY and CDR2 SVGEGT. The CDR3 covers 18 residues. Here the CDR3 reads CASSYSWLAGAFTDTQYF. CDR3 DNA sequence: TGTGCTAGCAGTTACTCGTGGCTAGCGGGGGCCTTCACAGATACGCAGTATTTT.

The chain uses TRBV9 and TRBJ2-3; 7 bases match TRBD1. The germline CDR1 and CDR2 sequences are SGDLS and YYNGEE. The junction had 12 bases not matched to a gene; V was cut back by 5 bases and J by 3 bases. The CDR3 runs to 16 residues. The CDR3 nucleotides are TGTGCCAGCAGTCTCCTTCAGGGACAGCTTACAGATACGCAGTATTTT. Its protein is CASSLLQGQLTDTQYF.

This clone was observed a single time. The chain combines TRBV7-2 with TRBJ2-7, with a weak D call TRBD2 (7 bases). This CDR3 comprises 16 residues. CDR1 and CDR2 from the germline V gene are SGHTA and FQGNSA. The germline V and J ends were trimmed by 0 bases and 3 bases, with 15 bases remaining between them. This CDR3 is CASSLAPSGGLYEQYF. CDR3 in DNA: TGTGCCAGCAGCTTAGCCCCTTCCGGGGGGCTCTACGAGCAGTACTTC.

This sequence joins TRBV18 and TRBJ1-3, with D possibly matching TRBD1 (5 bases). The CDR3 contains 15 residues. Trimming stripped 3 bases from V and 0 bases from J, with 9 bases between. Germline V lookup: CDR1 KGHSH, CDR2 LQKENI. The CDR3 DNA follows: TGTGCCAGCTCACCGGGACTGCCCTCTGGAAACACCATATATTTT. Protein product: CASSPGLPSGNTIYF.

V is TRBV3-1 (or the pseudogene TRBV3-2) and J is TRBJ1-1, with 9 bases that match TRBD1. The CDR3 spans 14 residues. The germline V gene has CDR1 LGHDT and CDR2 YNNKEL (reference sequence). J gave up 4 bases and V 5 bases, and 5 bases lay outside the gene matches. The CDR3 DNA reads TGTGCCAGCAGCATGACAGGGGGGCTCACTGAAGCTTTCTTT. Translating gives CASSMTGGLTEAFF.

The V gene is TRBV18, the J gene TRBJ2-7; D is possibly TRBD2 (5 bases). The V gene lost 4 bases and the J gene lost 3 bases, with 7 bases spanning the gap. Germline CDR1 reads KGHSH; CDR2 reads LQKENI. This CDR3 has 12 amino acids. The CDR3 DNA reads TGTGCCAGCTCACTCGACTACTACGAGCAGTACTTC. Amino acid sequence: CASSLDYYEQYF.

This clone was detected once. The gene calls are TRBV7-9 and TRBJ1-4; D may be TRBD1 (5 bases). The V gene's germline CDR1 is SEHNR and CDR2 FQNEAQ (reference sequence). Trimming removed 7 bases at V and 7 bases at J, with 19 bases between. The CDR3 is 15 residues long. The CDR3, as DNA: TGTGCCAGCACTCCGGATAGGGGCAACTTTGAAAAACTGTTTTTT. This sequence encodes CASTPDRGNFEKLFF.

This chain uses TRBV14 with TRBJ1-1; D uncertain. The V end was cut by 0 bases, the J end by 6 bases, with 11 bases between. Germline loops: CDR1 SGHDN, CDR2 FVKESK. The CDR3 has 14 residues. The CDR3 sequence is CASSQDARVAEAFF. The CDR3 coding sequence is TGTGCCAGCAGCCAAGATGCGCGAGTGGCTGAAGCTTTCTTT.

This clone was seen just once. V is TRBV7-6 and J is TRBJ2-5; 9 positions agree with TRBD2. Looked up from germline, CDR1 is SGHVS and CDR2 is FNYEAQ. Trimming cost V 4 bases and J 1 base; bases outside gene matches: 10. This CDR3 contains 17 residues. The CDR3 here is CASSSPLAGEFQETQYF. CDR3 bases: TGTGCCAGCAGCTCGCCCTTAGCGGGGGAGTTCCAAGAGACCCAGTACTTC.

The DNA for the CDR3 is TGTGCCAGCAGCGCTCAAGAGACCCAGTACTTC. Translation: CASSAQETQYF. The rearrangement links TRBV9 to TRBJ2-5; unclear D gene. The ends were cut back, 3 bases at V and 2 bases at J, with 2 bases in the middle. Germline V gene lookup returns CDR1 SGDLS and CDR2 YYNGEE. The CDR3 has 11 residues.

This clone was found a few times. The chain recombines TRBV5-1 with TRBJ1-5; D remains unclear. This CDR3 region has 13 residues. CDR1 SGHRS and CDR2 YFSETQ come from the germline V gene. Trimming pared 6 bases from V and 5 bases from J, leaving 12 bases between. For the CDR3, the DNA is TGCGCCAGCACAGCAGGCCCAGATCAGCCCCAGCATTTT. Protein: CASTAGPDQPQHF.

This clone was picked up one time. The chain combines TRBV27 with TRBJ1-1; 12 bases match TRBD1. This CDR3 has 16 amino acids. V lost 5 bases to trimming and J lost 2 bases; unmatched junction nucleotides: 6. In germline, CDR1 is MNHEY, CDR2 SMNVEV (reference sequence). The CDR3 DNA reads as TGTGCCAGCAGTCCCGTGGGACAGGGGGCCAACACTGAAGCTTTCTTT. Translated, it gives CASSPVGQGANTEAFF.

A few counts support this clone. V gene TRBV19 combines with J gene TRBJ2-7, with 7 positions matching TRBD1. The CDR3 sequence is 12 residues long. With 5 bases clipped from V and 4 bases from J, the junction kept 2 bases outside the gene matches. Germline assignment: CDR1 LNHDA and CDR2 SQIVND (reference sequence). The CDR3 sequence: CASSPRGYEQYF. CDR3 in DNA: TGTGCCAGTAGTCCCAGGGGGTACGAGCAGTACTTC.

This clone appeared a single time. V and J are TRBV3-1 (or the pseudogene TRBV3-2) and TRBJ1-2; a possible D gene is TRBD1 (6 bases). V was shortened by 1 base and J by 6 bases, with 9 bases between the two germline ends. CDR1 and CDR2 from the germline V gene are LGHDT and YNNKEL (reference sequence). The CDR3 contains 13 residues. CDR3 in amino acids: CASSQVQGDGYTF. As DNA, the CDR3 is TGTGCCAGCAGCCAAGTACAGGGAGATGGCTACACCTTC.

The count of this clone is one. The chain links TRBV5-1 to TRBJ1-4, with 9 nucleotides matching TRBD1. This CDR3 has 15 residues. The junction had 6 bases not matched to a gene; V was cut back by 3 bases and J by 6 bases. From germline, CDR1 is SGHRS and CDR2 YFSETQ. DNA of the CDR3: TGCGCCAGCAGCTCACAGGGGGCAACGTATGAAAAACTGTTTTTT. It codes for CASSSQGATYEKLFF. Full variable domain (remainder filled in from reference TRBV5-1 and TRBJ1-4): KAGVTQTPRYLIKTRGQQVTLSCSPISGHRSVSWYQQTPGQGLQFLFEYFSETQRNKGNFPGRFSGRQFSNSRSEMNVSTLELGDSALYLCASSSQGATYEKLFFGSGTQLSVL.